The rows below give T cell receptor beta chains drawn from one sample of a study of vaccination effects on CD4 cells after COVID-19. Their antigens remain unidentified. Method: immunoSEQ multiplex PCR; TCRdb's copy keeps in-frame clones and lacks some. Altogether under 80,000 clones are present, around three quarters being singletons, with the ten largest covering about 0.86%. Material: CD4+ T cells from PBMCs cultured with HCoV-OC43 spike peptides, obtained after COVID-19 vaccination. The source of these receptors is a human donor who received a COVID-19 vaccine. The CDR3 runs from the conserved cysteine through the conserved F or W. The D gene is left open where the match is weak. Rows may omit the clone size; those that give it use once, few, many or a size class.

J,V,size,D,length,CDR3,DNA
TRBJ2-3,TRBV5-1,.,TRBD1,14,CASSSGQGTDTQYF,TGCGCCAGCAGCTCCGGACAGGGAACAGATACGCAGTATTTT
TRBJ1-3,TRBV7-2,.,.,17,CASSLGGGSYSGNTIYF,TGTGCCAGCAGCCTGGGCGGTGGCAGTTACTCTGGAAACACCATATATTTT
TRBJ2-2,TRBV3-1/TRBV3-2,.,TRBD2,19,CASSRLTVGGGFTTGELFF,TGTGCCAGCAGCCGCCTAACCGTCGGGGGGGGGTTCACTACCGGGGAGCTGTTTTTT
TRBJ1-5,TRBV2,.,TRBD1,13,CASRGTGDQPQHF,TGTGCCAGCAGGGGAACAGGGGATCAGCCCCAGCATTTT
TRBJ2-3,TRBV5-4,once,TRBD1,15,CASSFLNRGQDTQYF,TGTGCCAGCAGCTTTTTGAACAGGGGCCAGGATACGCAGTATTTT
TRBJ2-3,TRBV4-3,once,TRBD2,15,CASSQLAGGADTQYF,TGCGCCAGCAGCCAACTAGCGGGGGGGGCAGATACGCAGTATTTT
TRBJ1-6,TRBV5-1,.,.,16,CASSSSGGSYNSPLHF,TGCGCCAGCAGCTCCTCCGGGGGCTCCTATAATTCACCCCTCCACTTT
TRBJ2-3,TRBV24-1,.,.,16,CATSDWGEGGTDTQYF,TGTGCCACCAGTGATTGGGGGGAAGGGGGCACAGATACGCAGTATTTT
TRBJ1-1,TRBV21-1,.,.,16,CASSKGQGLMNTEAFF,TGTGCCAGCAGCAAGGGACAGGGGTTAATGAACACTGAAGCTTTCTTT
TRBJ1-5,TRBV4-1,few,.,21,CASSRWIVQTFSGPNNQPQHF,TGCGCCAGCAGCCGATGGATTGTACAGACTTTTTCGGGGCCCAACAATCAGCCCCAGCATTTT